The T cell receptor (beta chain) under discussion was sequenced for a study of blood T cell repertoires in COVID-19. The germline gives CDR1 MGHDK, CDR2 SYGVNS. The CDR3 loop spans 16 amino acids. Losses at the gene ends were 4 bases for V and 1 base for J; bases not matched to a gene: 5. The method was immunoSEQ multiplex PCR; TCRdb's version includes in-frame clones alone and lacks a portion of them. The table has about 300,000 clones, approximately 82% seen once. The sequence came from a woman aged 45-65 years with acute or convalescent COVID-19. The sample taken for sequencing was peripheral blood. The genes are TRBV25-1 and TRBJ1-2, with TRBD1 matching over 11 bases. The CDR3 DNA follows: TGTGCCAGCAGTGGCGGGACAGGGGGTATTAACTATGGCTACACCTTC. This translates into CASSGGTGGINYGYTF.